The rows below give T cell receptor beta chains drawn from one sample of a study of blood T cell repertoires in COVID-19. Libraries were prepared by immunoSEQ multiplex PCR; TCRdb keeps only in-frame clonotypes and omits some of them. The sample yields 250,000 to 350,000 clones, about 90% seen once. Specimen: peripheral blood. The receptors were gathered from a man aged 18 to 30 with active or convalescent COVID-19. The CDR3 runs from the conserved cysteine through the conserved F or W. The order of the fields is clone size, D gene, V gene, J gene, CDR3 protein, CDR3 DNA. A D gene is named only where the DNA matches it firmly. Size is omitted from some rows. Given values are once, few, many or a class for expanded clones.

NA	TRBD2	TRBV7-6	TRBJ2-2	CASSLALAGVAGELFF	TGTGCCAGCAGCTTAGCTCTAGCGGGAGTGGCCGGGGAGCTGTTTTTT
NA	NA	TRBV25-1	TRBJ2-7	CASSGEQGRSHEQYF	TGTGCCAGCAGTGGCGAACAGGGGAGGAGTCACGAGCAGTACTTC
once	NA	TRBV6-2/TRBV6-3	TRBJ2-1	CASSSHSYNEQFF	TGTGCCAGCAGTTCTCACAGCTACAATGAGCAGTTCTTC
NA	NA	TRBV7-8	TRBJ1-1	CASSLVLTEAFF	TGTGCCAGCAGCTTAGTATTGACTGAAGCTTTCTTT
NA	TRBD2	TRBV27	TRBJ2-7	CASSFGGRSYEQYF	TGTGCCAGCAGTTTCGGCGGGAGAAGTTACGAGCAGTACTTC
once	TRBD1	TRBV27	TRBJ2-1	CASISGQGPYNEQFF	TGTGCCAGCATATCGGGACAGGGGCCCTACAATGAGCAGTTCTTC
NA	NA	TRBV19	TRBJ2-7	CASARTGREQYF	TGTGCCAGTGCCCGAACAGGGCGCGAGCAGTACTTC
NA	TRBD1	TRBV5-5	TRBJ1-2	CASSLSQGNYGYTF	TGTGCCAGCAGCTTGTCACAGGGGAACTATGGCTACACCTTC
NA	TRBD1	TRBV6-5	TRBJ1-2	CASTRQGDYGYTF	TGTGCCAGCACTAGACAGGGCGACTATGGCTACACCTTC
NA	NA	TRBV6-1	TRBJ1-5	CASSDGHIMSQHF	TGTGCCAGCAGTGATGGGCACATAATGTCACAGCATTTT
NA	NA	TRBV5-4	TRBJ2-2	CASSLALGMGGELFF	TGTGCCAGCAGCTTGGCCCTAGGCATGGGCGGGGAGCTGTTTTTT
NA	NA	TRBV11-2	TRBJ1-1	CASSFVRARGTEAFF	TGTGCCAGCAGCTTTGTGAGGGCTCGGGGCACTGAAGCTTTCTTT
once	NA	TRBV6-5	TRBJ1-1	CASSYDREAFF	TGTGCCAGCAGTTACGACAGGGAAGCTTTCTTT
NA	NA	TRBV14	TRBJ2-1	CASSHGRFNEQFF	TGTGCCAGCAGCCATGGGAGGTTTAATGAGCAGTTCTTC
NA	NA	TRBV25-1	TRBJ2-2	CASRGMGPNTGELFF	TGTGCCAGCAGGGGGATGGGGCCGAACACCGGGGAGCTGTTTTTT
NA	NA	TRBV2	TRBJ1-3	CASDLDNQNSGNTIYF	TGTGCCAGCGACCTGGACAACCAAAACTCTGGAAACACCATATATTTT